A selection of T cell receptor beta chains follows, all from one sample in a study of control samples from healthy donors and cancer patients. Some clones are missing from TCRdb's copy, which holds only in-frame ones; the method was immunoSEQ multiplex PCR. The table lists 150,000 or so clones, about 94% of them singletons. The sequenced material came from blood. These receptors were taken from a man aged 40-55 years in good health. The CDR3 runs from the conserved cysteine through the conserved F or W. D genes are given only for firm matches. Only some rows state a clone size, as once, few, many or a class for expanded clones.

CDR3nt: TGTGCCAGCAGTTCGCCCCGGACAGGGGGCAACTATGGCTACACCTTC
CDR3aa: CASSSPRTGGNYGYTF
abundance: .
d_gene: TRBD1
j_gene: TRBJ1-2
v_gene: TRBV27

CDR3nt: TGTGCCAGCTCCCCGGGGGGGCGGACTGAAGCTTTCTTT
CDR3aa: CASSPGGRTEAFF
abundance: .
d_gene: .
j_gene: TRBJ1-1
v_gene: TRBV9

CDR3nt: TGTGCCAGTAGTGGACGGCAGAACTATGGCTACACCTTC
CDR3aa: CASSGRQNYGYTF
abundance: .
d_gene: .
j_gene: TRBJ1-2
v_gene: TRBV19

CDR3nt: TGCGCCAGCAGCCTCAGCAGCAGCAATCAGCCCCAGCATTTT
CDR3aa: CASSLSSSNQPQHF
abundance: .
d_gene: .
j_gene: TRBJ1-5
v_gene: TRBV4-1

CDR3nt: TGTGCCAGCAGCTTAGTTGAGTCAAAACTGTTTTTT
CDR3aa: CASSLVESKLFF
abundance: .
d_gene: .
j_gene: TRBJ1-4
v_gene: TRBV11-2

CDR3nt: TGTGCCAGCAGCCACGGGAACACTGAAGCTTTCTTT
CDR3aa: CASSHGNTEAFF
abundance: .
d_gene: .
j_gene: TRBJ1-1
v_gene: TRBV7-2

CDR3nt: TGTGCCAGCAGCCCAACAGGGGCCGGGGAGCTGTTTTTT
CDR3aa: CASSPTGAGELFF
abundance: .
d_gene: TRBD1
j_gene: TRBJ2-2
v_gene: TRBV3-1/TRBV3-2

CDR3nt: TGCGCCAGCAGCCAAGTCGGAACAGATACGCAGTATTTT
CDR3aa: CASSQVGTDTQYF
abundance: .
d_gene: .
j_gene: TRBJ2-3
v_gene: TRBV4-1

CDR3nt: TGTGCCAGCAGTTACCTAGGGAGTCTAGCCGAGGTACATGAGCAGTTCTTC
CDR3aa: CASSYLGSLAEVHEQFF
abundance: .
d_gene: .
j_gene: TRBJ2-1
v_gene: TRBV27

CDR3nt: TGTGCCAGCAGCCCTAAAGGGTACACCAGCTCCCCTGGCTACACCTTC
CDR3aa: CASSPKGYTSSPGYTF
abundance: .
d_gene: .
j_gene: TRBJ1-2
v_gene: TRBV7-9

CDR3nt: TGTGCCAGCAGCACTTCTTTCTACAACAGGGGCCCCAGGGGGGCCAACGTCCTGACTTTC
CDR3aa: CASSTSFYNRGPRGANVLTF
abundance: .
d_gene: .
j_gene: TRBJ2-6
v_gene: TRBV21-1

CDR3nt: TGTGCCAGACCGGGAACTCCCTATAATTCACCCCTCCACTTT
CDR3aa: CARPGTPYNSPLHF
abundance: .
d_gene: .
j_gene: TRBJ1-6
v_gene: TRBV19

CDR3nt: TGTGCCAGCAGTTACGCGAGACTAGCGGGGGAGAATGAGCAGTTCTTC
CDR3aa: CASSYARLAGENEQFF
abundance: .
d_gene: TRBD2
j_gene: TRBJ2-1
v_gene: TRBV6-2/TRBV6-3

CDR3nt: TGTGCCAGCAGTGAATTCAGGGGGCGATCTAATGAAAAACTGTTTTTT
CDR3aa: CASSEFRGRSNEKLFF
abundance: .
d_gene: TRBD1
j_gene: TRBJ1-4
v_gene: TRBV2

CDR3nt: TGTGCCAGTTGGGTAGACACTGAAGCTTTCTTT
CDR3aa: CASWVDTEAFF
abundance: .
d_gene: .
j_gene: TRBJ1-1
v_gene: TRBV12-3/TRBV12-4

CDR3nt: TGTGCCAGTAGTAAGGGAGGGGGCGCGGAGGAGACCCAGTACTTC
CDR3aa: CASSKGGGAEETQYF
abundance: few
d_gene: .
j_gene: TRBJ2-5
v_gene: TRBV19

CDR3nt: TGTGCCAGCAACAGACAGGGAATGAAGGATGGCTACACCTTC
CDR3aa: CASNRQGMKDGYTF
abundance: .
d_gene: TRBD1
j_gene: TRBJ1-2
v_gene: TRBV2

CDR3nt: TGTGCCAGCAGTTACGCCCTGGGCGGGGAGCAGTTCTTC
CDR3aa: CASSYALGGEQFF
abundance: .
d_gene: .
j_gene: TRBJ2-1
v_gene: TRBV6-5

CDR3nt: TGTGCCAGTAGTTCGCACGGGACAGGGGCAGGGGATACGCAGTATTTT
CDR3aa: CASSSHGTGAGDTQYF
abundance: .
d_gene: TRBD1
j_gene: TRBJ2-3
v_gene: TRBV19

CDR3nt: TGTGCCAGCAGCAAAGCGTGGGAACAAGCGTCCTACGAGCAGTACTTC
CDR3aa: CASSKAWEQASYEQYF
abundance: .
d_gene: .
j_gene: TRBJ2-7
v_gene: TRBV21-1

CDR3nt: TGTGCCAGCAGTTTAACCGGGACAGGCAGGGAAGAACTGTTTTTT
CDR3aa: CASSLTGTGREELFF
abundance: .
d_gene: TRBD1
j_gene: TRBJ1-4
v_gene: TRBV6-6

CDR3nt: TGTGCCAGCTCACCTCTCCGGGACATGAACACTGAAGCTTTCTTT
CDR3aa: CASSPLRDMNTEAFF
abundance: .
d_gene: .
j_gene: TRBJ1-1
v_gene: TRBV18

CDR3nt: TGTGCCAGCAGACTGAGAGGGGATAATCAGCCCCAGCATTTT
CDR3aa: CASRLRGDNQPQHF
abundance: .
d_gene: .
j_gene: TRBJ1-5
v_gene: TRBV28

CDR3nt: TGTGCCAGCTCACCACATAGGGAAGGCACTGAAGCTTTCTTT
CDR3aa: CASSPHREGTEAFF
abundance: .
d_gene: .
j_gene: TRBJ1-1
v_gene: TRBV18

CDR3nt: TGCGCCAGCAGCCGGTACTCTACAGTCTCTGGAAACACCATATATTTT
CDR3aa: CASSRYSTVSGNTIYF
abundance: .
d_gene: .
j_gene: TRBJ1-3
v_gene: TRBV4-1

CDR3nt: TGTGCCAGCAGCCAAGCGGGGAGCTCCTACAATGAGCAGTTCTTC
CDR3aa: CASSQAGSSYNEQFF
abundance: .
d_gene: TRBD2
j_gene: TRBJ2-1
v_gene: TRBV7-9

CDR3nt: TGTGCCAGCAGCCCCCCCGGGCCCCAAGAGACTGCCAATGAAAAACTGTTTTTT
CDR3aa: CASSPPGPQETANEKLFF
abundance: .
d_gene: .
j_gene: TRBJ1-4
v_gene: TRBV7-9

CDR3nt: TGTGCCAGCAGCTCAGTCGAAGAGACCCAGTACTTC
CDR3aa: CASSSVEETQYF
abundance: .
d_gene: .
j_gene: TRBJ2-5
v_gene: TRBV11-2

CDR3nt: TGTGCCAGCTCACCCGTCCGGTTAGCTGCAGATACGCAGTATTTT
CDR3aa: CASSPVRLAADTQYF
abundance: .
d_gene: .
j_gene: TRBJ2-3
v_gene: TRBV18

CDR3nt: TGTGCCAGCAGCGCCCGTCCAGTTGGCGATTCACCCCTCCACTTT
CDR3aa: CASSARPVGDSPLHF
abundance: .
d_gene: .
j_gene: TRBJ1-6
v_gene: TRBV9